Below, 6 T cell receptor beta chains from the same sample are listed, as sequenced in a study of shared clonotypes between healthy human individuals. Method: immunoSEQ multiplex PCR; TCRdb's copy keeps in-frame clones and lacks some. The table lists roughly 810,000 clones, around 96% of them singletons. CD45RO-negative, CCR7-positively selected cells formed the naive CD8 fraction, excluding terminally differentiated effector memory CD45RA+ cells. The sequenced material came from naive CD8+ T cells sorted from blood. The receptors stem from a man aged 25 to 40 in good health.

V gene TRBV7-2 combines with J gene TRBJ2-7, with D possibly called TRBD1 or TRBD2 (5 bases each). V lost 5 bases, J lost 0 bases, and 17 bases lay in between. This CDR3 is 16 amino acids long. The germline CDR1 and CDR2 sequences are SGHTA and FQGNSA. This CDR3 reads CASSTPRDRYSYEQYF. The CDR3, as DNA: TGTGCCAGCAGCACCCCCAGGGACCGATACTCCTACGAGCAGTACTTC. The variable domain in full, completed from reference TRBV7-2 and TRBJ2-7, reads GAGVSQSPSNKVTEKGKDVELRCDPISGHTALYWYRQSLGQGLEFLIYFQGNSAPDKSGLPSDRFSAERTGGSVSTLTIQRTQQEDSAVYLCASSTPRDRYSYEQYFGPGTRLTVT.

This chain uses TRBV7-2 with TRBJ2-6; TRBD2 matches at 7 bases. Looked up from germline, CDR1 is SGHTA and CDR2 is FQGNSA. The ends lost 1 base at V and 0 bases at J; junction bases unmatched: 6. The CDR3 has 18 amino acids. The CDR3 is CASSLGGGPFSGANVLTF. DNA for the CDR3: TGTGCCAGCAGCTTAGGCGGGGGACCCTTCTCTGGGGCCAACGTCCTGACTTTC. Variable domain in full (rest from reference TRBV7-2 and TRBJ2-6): GAGVSQSPSNKVTEKGKDVELRCDPISGHTALYWYRQSLGQGLEFLIYFQGNSAPDKSGLPSDRFSAERTGGSVSTLTIQRTQQEDSAVYLCASSLGGGPFSGANVLTFGAGSRLTVL.

The rearrangement links TRBV2 to TRBJ2-7, with D possibly TRBD2 on 6 matching bases. With 4 bases removed from V and 2 bases from J, the gap between germline ends came to 12 bases. CDR1 and CDR2 (germline): SNHLY, FYNNEI. CDR3 length: 14 amino acids. Here the CDR3 reads CASSVVGGTYEQYF. The CDR3 DNA reads TGTGCCAGCAGTGTGGTGGGAGGAACCTACGAGCAGTACTTC. Combining the CDR3 with reference TRBV2 and TRBJ2-7 gives the whole variable domain EPEVTQTPSHQVTQMGQEVILRCVPISNHLYFYWYRQILGQKVEFLVSFYNNEISEKSEIFDDQFSVERPDGSNFTLKIRSTKLEDSAMYFCASSVVGGTYEQYFGPGTRLTVT.

The chain links TRBV18 to TRBJ2-1, with TRBD2 matching over 9 bases. This CDR3 comprises 14 residues. V dropped 4 bases and J dropped 5; count of bases not matched to a gene: 3. Germline CDR1 KGHSH, CDR2 LQKENI. The CDR3 region is CASSQAGGDNEQFF. The DNA for the CDR3 is TGTGCCAGCTCACAGGCGGGAGGGGACAATGAGCAGTTCTTC. The full variable domain, completed using reference TRBV18 and TRBJ2-1, is NAGVMQNPRHLVRRRGQEARLRCSPMKGHSHVYWYRQLPEEGLKFMVYLQKENIIDESGMPKERFSAEFPKEGPSILRIQQVVRGDSAAYFCASSQAGGDNEQFFGPGTRLTVL.

This chain joins TRBV7-2 and TRBJ2-2; D call uncertain. The V end lost 2 bases, the J end lost 6 bases, and 7 bases lay between the germline ends. The CDR3 runs 13 residues. The germline CDR1 and CDR2 sequences are SGHTA and FQGNSA. DNA of the CDR3: TGTGCCAGCAGCTTAATGGGTCCCGGGGAGCTGTTTTTT. Residues: CASSLMGPGELFF.

Details on this clone: Other nucleotide sequences in the sample specify the same CDR3. This CDR3 reads CASSEGNNEQFF. The CDR3 coding sequence is TGTGCCAGCAGTGAGGGGAACAATGAGCAGTTCTTC. The V call is TRBV2, the J call TRBJ2-1; unclear D gene. Per the germline V gene, CDR1 is SNHLY and CDR2 is FYNNEI. This CDR3 is built from 12 residues. The germline V and J ends were trimmed by 3 bases and 5 bases, with 5 bases remaining between them.